This T cell receptor beta chain originates from a study of identical twins. General study results and limits: Weaker excess twin sharing was observed in beta out-of-frame sequences. The study drew conclusions from cross-sectional statistical analysis, not from following the same donors. Cord blood beta clonotypes present at high abundance carried fewer insertions; no such pattern appeared in memory repertoires.

As for this clonotype: What it recognizes is unknown.

Unique molecular identifiers were present on cDNA, and template switching added a universal primer site. TCRdb reprocessed the 5' RACE reads with MiXCR, giving one entry per CDR3 protein. The sample lists about 220,000 distinct CDR3 sequences, 6% to 8.5% occurring once. V dropped 4 bases and J dropped 6; count of bases not matched to a gene: 5. The CDR3 runs 15 residues. A further study also used this sample, focusing on yellow fever vaccine responses in identical twins.

The chain couples TRBV12-3 or TRBV12-4 to TRBJ2-1, with 11 bases identical to TRBD2. Sequenced sample: CD8+ T cells sorted from blood. The origin of this receptor is a young woman in good health. CDR3 in DNA: TGTGCCAGCAGTTCTGCGACTAGCGGGGTCAATGAGCAGTTCTTC. It encodes CASSSATSGVNEQFF.